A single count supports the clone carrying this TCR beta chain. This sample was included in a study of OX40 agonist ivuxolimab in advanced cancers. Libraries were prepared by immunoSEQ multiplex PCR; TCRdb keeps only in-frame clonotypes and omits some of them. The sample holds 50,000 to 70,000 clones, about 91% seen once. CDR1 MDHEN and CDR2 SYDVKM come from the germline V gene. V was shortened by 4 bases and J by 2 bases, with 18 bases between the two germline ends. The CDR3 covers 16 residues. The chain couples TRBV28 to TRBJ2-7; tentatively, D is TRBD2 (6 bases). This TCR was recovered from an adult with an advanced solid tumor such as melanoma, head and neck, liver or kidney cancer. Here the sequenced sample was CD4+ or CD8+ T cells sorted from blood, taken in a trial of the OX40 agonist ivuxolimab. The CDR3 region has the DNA TGTGCCAGCAGTTCCCATTCCCGGCGGGACCCCTACGAGCAGTACTTC. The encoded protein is CASSSHSRRDPYEQYF.